The next 24 T cell receptor beta chains were all read from a single sample in a study of T cell responses to AZD1222 COVID-19 vaccine. Some clones are missing from TCRdb's copy, which holds only in-frame ones; the method was immunoSEQ multiplex PCR. The sample records just over 65,000 clones, about 90% being singletons. Specimen: peripheral blood, collected on day 0 of AZD1222 vaccination. These receptors originate from an adult in good health.

V usage is TRBV11-2 and J usage is TRBJ2-3; TRBD1 agrees at 9 bases. The V segment lost 5 bases and the J segment 1 base; nucleotides outside the gene matches: 4. The CDR3 sequence is 15 residues long. Germline lookup yields CDR1 SGHAT and CDR2 FQNNGV. The CDR3 nucleotides are TGTGCCAGCAGCGGGTGGGACAGGGGCACAGATACGCAGTATTTT. It yields the protein CASSGWDRGTDTQYF.

This chain uses TRBV6-1 with TRBJ1-5; D call uncertain. The ends were cut back, 2 bases at V and 1 base at J, with 9 bases in the middle. Germline values: CDR1 MNHNS, CDR2 SASEGT. The CDR3 is 15 amino acids. DNA of the CDR3: TGTGCCAGCAGTGAATTACTGGGGAGCAATCAGCCCCAGCATTTT. Translation gives CASSELLGSNQPQHF.

The V call is TRBV5-5, the J call TRBJ1-3, with TRBD1 identical over 10 bases. The junction had 3 bases not matched to a gene; V was cut back by 3 bases and J by 6 bases. CDR1 SGHKS and CDR2 YYEKEE come from the germline V gene (reference sequence). The CDR3 has 14 amino acids. Here the CDR3 DNA reads TGTGCCAGCAGCTGGGGGACAGGGGTAAACACCATATATTTT. Protein sequence: CASSWGTGVNTIYF.

This clone has a single count. The chain has TRBV5-6 and TRBJ2-3, with 10 bases that match TRBD2. CDR1 and CDR2 from the germline V gene are SGHDT and YYEEEE. There are 19 residues in the CDR3. J was trimmed by 6 bases and V by 0 bases; bases with no gene match: 16. The CDR3 loop is CASSLASAGLAPLDDTQYF. The DNA for the CDR3 is TGTGCCAGCAGCTTGGCGTCTGCGGGACTAGCGCCACTAGACGATACGCAGTATTTT.

The V and J genes are TRBV5-4 and TRBJ2-3; 7 bases match TRBD2. The CDR3 has 15 amino acids. The J segment lost 5 bases and the V segment lost 3 bases, leaving 9 bases of the junction unmatched. The V gene's germline CDR1 is SGHNT and CDR2 YYREEE (reference sequence). The CDR3 here is CASSSKRGTLDTQYF. The CDR3 DNA follows: TGTGCCAGCAGCTCAAAGCGGGGCACCTTAGATACGCAGTATTTT.

Details on this clone: Other DNA sequences of this sample code for an identical CDR3. The chain couples TRBV5-1 to TRBJ1-1, with D unclear. The CDR3 extends over 13 amino acids. Looked up from germline, CDR1 is SGHRS and CDR2 is YFSETQ. V was trimmed by 0 bases and J by 0 bases, leaving 3 bases between them. Here the CDR3 DNA reads TGCGCCAGCAGCTTGGACATGAACACTGAAGCTTTCTTT. Amino acids: CASSLDMNTEAFF. The full variable domain, with the rest looked up from reference TRBV5-1 and TRBJ1-1, is KAGVTQTPRYLIKTRGQQVTLSCSPISGHRSVSWYQQTPGQGLQFLFEYFSETQRNKGNFPGRFSGRQFSNSRSEMNVSTLELGDSALYLCASSLDMNTEAFFGQGTRLTVV.

The gene calls are TRBV9 and TRBJ2-5; 12 positions match TRBD2. There are 14 residues in the CDR3. Germline CDR1 SGDLS, CDR2 YYNGEE. The V gene end was trimmed by 2 bases and the J gene end by 4 bases; junction bases not matched to a gene: 0. CDR3 nucleotides: TGTGCCAGCAGCGTGACTAGCGGGGGAGAGACCCAGTACTTC. It is translated as CASSVTSGGETQYF.

This clone was picked up a small number of times. The chain is built from TRBV7-9 and TRBJ1-2; a possible D gene is TRBD1 (5 bases). V was clipped by 5 bases and J by 4 bases, with 11 bases between them. The CDR3 consists of 13 residues. From germline, CDR1 is SEHNR and CDR2 FQNEAQ (reference sequence). The CDR3 sequence is CASSPDSGYGYTF. CDR3 bases: TGTGCCAGCAGCCCCGACAGTGGCTATGGCTACACCTTC.

The sample holds a few counts of this clone. This sequence joins TRBV4-2 and TRBJ2-5; a possible D gene is TRBD2 (7 bases). V gave up 0 bases and J gave up 2 bases, with 10 bases separating them. Germline CDR1 is LGHNA and CDR2 is YNFKEQ. The CDR3 extends over 15 amino acids. CDR3 region: CASSQDRGGQETQYF. The CDR3 nucleotides are TGTGCCAGCAGCCAAGATAGGGGGGGGCAAGAGACCCAGTACTTC.

The chain employs TRBV7-3 and TRBJ2-3, with 7 bases aligning to TRBD2. Per germline, CDR1 SGHTA and CDR2 FQGTGA. This CDR3 comprises 14 residues. J gave up 4 bases and V 5 bases, and 6 bases lay outside the gene matches. The CDR3: CASSLSTSPDTQYF. In DNA, the CDR3 is TGTGCCAGCAGCCTTTCGACTAGCCCAGATACGCAGTATTTT.

The chain employs TRBV14 and TRBJ1-1; no clear D gene. CDR1 and CDR2 from the germline V gene are SGHDN and FVKESK. Trimming took off 0 bases at V and 1 base at J, with 9 bases between the two ends. CDR3 size: 15 residues. Here the CDR3 reads CASSQEGRRNTEAFF. The CDR3 DNA follows: TGTGCCAGCAGCCAAGAGGGCAGGAGGAACACTGAAGCTTTCTTT.

The J gene is TRBJ1-1, the V gene TRBV18; D is ambiguous. The CDR3 covers 16 residues. Germline loops: CDR1 KGHSH, CDR2 LQKENI. Deletions cut 3 bases from V and 4 bases from J, with 18 bases between. DNA for the CDR3: TGTGCCAGCTCACCTTCCGGCACATCCAAGGGCACTGAAGCTTTCTTT. Amino acid sequence: CASSPSGTSKGTEAFF. The whole variable domain, remainder taken from reference TRBV18 and TRBJ1-1, is NAGVMQNPRHLVRRRGQEARLRCSPMKGHSHVYWYRQLPEEGLKFMVYLQKENIIDESGMPKERFSAEFPKEGPSILRIQQVVRGDSAAYFCASSPSGTSKGTEAFFGQGTRLTVV.

This chain joins TRBV6-5 and TRBJ1-1; D possibly corresponds to TRBD1 (5 bases). Germline V gene sequence: CDR1 MNHEY, CDR2 SVGAGI. Deletions cut 7 bases from V and 8 bases from J, with 11 bases between. This CDR3 has 11 residues. The DNA for the CDR3 is TGTGCCAGCACAGGGACGAGAGAAGCTTTCTTT. Translated: CASTGTREAFF.

This clone came up many times. This chain links TRBV30 with TRBJ2-3; unclear D gene. The CDR3 loop spans 12 amino acids. The V gene's germline CDR1 is GTSNPN and CDR2 SVGIG (reference sequence). Trimming pared 5 bases from V and 0 bases from J, leaving 6 bases between. The CDR3 spells CAWETSTDTQYF. The DNA for the CDR3 is TGTGCCTGGGAAACTAGCACAGATACGCAGTATTTT.

V usage is TRBV5-1 and J usage is TRBJ1-1; D is unresolved. Per the germline V gene, CDR1 is SGHRS and CDR2 is YFSETQ. The CDR3 is 14 residues long. V lost 0 bases, J lost 4 bases, and 10 bases lay in between. The CDR3 DNA reads TGCGCCAGCAGCTTGGGGGGATCGGGCACTGAAGCTTTCTTT. It translates to CASSLGGSGTEAFF.

The rearrangement uses TRBV7-2 and TRBJ2-7, with 8 bases identical to TRBD2. CDR3 length: 17 residues. V lost 3 bases and J lost 1; bases outside the gene matches: 11. Germline CDR1 is SGHTA and CDR2 is FQGNSA. The CDR3 DNA reads as TGTGCCAGCAGCTTCCTCGTCGGCAGCGGGAGATCCTACGAGCAGTACTTC. It translates to CASSFLVGSGRSYEQYF.

The V gene is TRBV4-1, the J gene TRBJ2-7, with TRBD2 as a possible D gene (6 bases). The V gene lost 0 bases and the J gene lost 0 bases, with 12 bases spanning the gap. Germline lookup yields CDR1 MGHRA and CDR2 YSYEKL. This CDR3 has 16 amino acids. The CDR3 region is CASSQETSQSSYEQYF. Here the CDR3 DNA reads TGCGCCAGCAGCCAAGAGACTAGTCAGAGCTCCTACGAGCAGTACTTC.

V is TRBV2 and J is TRBJ2-1, with a tentative D call TRBD1 (6 bases). Germline CDR1 and CDR2: SNHLY and FYNNEI. Trimming removed 4 bases at V and 9 bases at J, with 13 bases between. The CDR3 contains 13 residues. The CDR3 here is CASSVEGVSEQFF. The CDR3, as DNA: TGTGCCAGCAGTGTTGAGGGGGTCAGTGAGCAGTTCTTC.

The V and J genes are TRBV4-2 and TRBJ2-1; 8 nucleotides line up with TRBD2. The germline V gene encodes CDR1 LGHNA and CDR2 YNFKEQ. Germline trimming cut 0 bases from V and 12 bases from J; bases unmatched to any gene: 4. CDR3 length: 13 residues. The CDR3 protein is CASSQDGGRRQFF. The CDR3 coding sequence is TGTGCCAGCAGCCAAGACGGCGGGAGGAGGCAGTTCTTC.

The V call is TRBV27, the J call TRBJ2-5; 10 nucleotides align to TRBD2. V gave up 8 bases and J gave up 4 bases; unmatched junction bases: 13. The CDR3 is 16 residues long. Germline assignment: CDR1 MNHEY and CDR2 SMNVEV (reference sequence). CDR3 coding DNA: TGTGCCAGCCAAAGGGCTAGCGGGAGCCTGGGAGAGACCCAGTACTTC. Translated: CASQRASGSLGETQYF.

This clone occurred a few times. The chain links TRBV7-8 to TRBJ1-1, with D tentatively TRBD1 (5 bases). The CDR3 contains 14 residues. Per the germline V gene, CDR1 is SGHVS and CDR2 is FQNEAQ. The V end was cut by 3 bases, the J end by 1 base, with 9 bases between. The CDR3 loop is CASSFGHTNTEAFF. As DNA, the CDR3 is TGTGCCAGCAGCTTCGGACACACGAACACTGAAGCTTTCTTT.

V gene TRBV5-8 combines with J gene TRBJ2-1; D not resolved. V was cut by 4 bases and J by 0 bases, with 17 bases left in between. The CDR3 has 17 amino acids. CDR1 SGHTS and CDR2 YDEGEE come from the germline V gene. Written as DNA, the CDR3 is TGTGCCAGCAGCCGAGGCTTAGCACCCAGCTCCTACAATGAGCAGTTCTTC. Residues: CASSRGLAPSSYNEQFF.

CDR3: CASRPQQGFTYGYTF. CDR3 nucleotides: TGTGCCAGCCGCCCACAACAGGGGTTTACCTATGGCTACACCTTC. The chain has TRBV18 and TRBJ1-2; 7 bases are a match to TRBD1. This CDR3 has 15 amino acids. Germline CDR1 KGHSH, CDR2 LQKENI. With V trimmed by 8 bases and J by 4 bases, 13 bases remained unmatched.

The rearrangement joins TRBV6-1 to TRBJ1-2, with D tentatively TRBD1 (5 bases). V shed 4 bases and J shed 8 bases, with 23 bases lying between them. The CDR3 runs to 16 residues. Germline V gene lookup returns CDR1 MNHNS and CDR2 SASEGT. In nucleotides, the CDR3 is TGTGCCAGCAGTGCCTCAGGCGGAGAAGGGGAGAAAGGCTACACCTTC. Translated: CASSASGGEGEKGYTF.